Listed below are T cell receptor beta chains from one sample, sequenced in a study of cytomegalovirus exposure and HLA in healthy donors. Data came from immunoSEQ multiplex PCR; TCRdb stores just in-frame clones and leaves some out. The table records 150,000 or so clones, 77% of them present only once. The sample consisted of PBMCs. These receptors were taken from a woman younger than 45 in good health and CMV-seronegative. Each CDR3 is given with its conserved first and last residue. The D gene is left open where the match is weak. Clone sizes are given selectively: once, few, many, or a class where the clone is expanded.

v_gene,abundance,j_gene,d_gene,CDR3aa,CDR3nt
TRBV14,.,TRBJ1-1,.,CASSRSGQNTEAFF,TGTGCCAGCAGCCGAAGTGGACAGAACACTGAAGCTTTCTTT
TRBV19,few,TRBJ2-7,.,CASSIPPKSHEQYF,TGTGCCAGTAGTATCCCCCCTAAAAGCCACGAGCAGTACTTC
TRBV29-1,.,TRBJ1-1,TRBD1,CSVGGDSLTEAFF,TGCAGCGTTGGAGGGGACAGCCTCACTGAAGCTTTCTTT
TRBV6-5,.,TRBJ2-1,.,CASSTGIYNEQFF,TGTGCCAGCAGTACAGGAATCTACAATGAGCAGTTCTTC
TRBV29-1,.,TRBJ1-2,.,CSVVGRLADYGYTF,TGCAGCGTTGTGGGCAGACTAGCTGACTATGGCTACACCTTC
TRBV2,.,TRBJ2-7,TRBD1,CASSVTGGLYEQYF,TGTGCCAGCAGTGTGACAGGGGGCTTGTACGAGCAGTACTTC
TRBV4-1,.,TRBJ1-2,.,CASSQGHNNYGYTF,TGCGCCAGCAGCCAAGGGCACAATAACTATGGCTACACCTTC
TRBV4-2,few,TRBJ1-1,.,CASSQVKGAEAFF,TGTGCCAGCAGCCAAGTTAAAGGGGCTGAAGCTTTCTTT
TRBV7-6,.,TRBJ2-7,TRBD2,CASSLTSGSYEQYF,TGTGCCAGCAGCTTAACTAGCGGGTCCTACGAGCAGTACTTC
TRBV11-3,.,TRBJ2-7,.,CASSLATGDYEQYF,TGTGCCAGCAGCTTAGCAACGGGGGACTACGAGCAGTACTTC
TRBV29-1,.,TRBJ2-5,.,CSVADKRREETQYF,TGCAGCGTTGCTGACAAAAGGCGGGAAGAGACCCAGTACTTC
TRBV28,.,TRBJ2-2,TRBD2,CASTPGGGAAGELFF,TGTGCCAGCACCCCTGGGGGAGGGGCGGCCGGGGAGCTGTTTTTT
TRBV30,.,TRBJ2-7,TRBD2,CAWSVRSGSGEQYF,TGTGCCTGGAGTGTACGGAGCGGGAGTGGCGAGCAGTACTTC
TRBV9,.,TRBJ2-2,.,CASSASLRETTGELFF,TGTGCCAGCAGCGCTTCGCTCCGGGAGACCACCGGGGAGCTGTTTTTT
TRBV6-1,.,TRBJ2-7,.,CASSDRSGVSYEQYF,TGTGCCAGCAGTGATCGGTCAGGGGTCTCCTACGAGCAGTACTTC
TRBV11-1,.,TRBJ1-1,.,CASSFEVGGSEAFF,TGTGCCAGCAGCTTCGAAGTCGGCGGGTCTGAAGCTTTCTTT
TRBV9,.,TRBJ1-5,.,CASSVGGESQPQHF,TGTGCCAGCAGCGTAGGGGGGGAGAGTCAGCCCCAGCATTTT
TRBV7-3,.,TRBJ1-1,.,CASSSSGANTEAFF,TGTGCCAGCAGCTCCTCTGGGGCGAACACTGAAGCTTTCTTT
TRBV5-6,.,TRBJ1-2,TRBD1,CASSLVVWTGGYPF,TGTGCCAGCAGCTTGGTGGTCTGGACAGGTGGCTACCCCTTC
TRBV7-9,.,TRBJ2-1,TRBD2,CASSNILLAGSEQFF,TGTGCCAGCAGCAACATTTTACTAGCGGGTTCGGAGCAGTTCTTC
TRBV29-1,.,TRBJ2-3,TRBD2,CSVQLLAGEGDTQYF,TGCAGCGTTCAACTACTAGCGGGGGAGGGAGATACGCAGTATTTT
TRBV5-1,once,TRBJ2-1,.,CASGDDTAYNEQFF,TGCGCCAGCGGTGACGACACCGCCTACAATGAGCAGTTCTTC
TRBV2,.,TRBJ1-1,.,CASRDSGNTEAFF,TGTGCCAGCAGGGACTCTGGGAACACTGAAGCTTTCTTT
TRBV5-6,few,TRBJ2-7,TRBD1,CASSPTGRYEQYF,TGTGCCAGCAGCCCGACAGGGCGGTACGAGCAGTACTTC
TRBV6-5,few,TRBJ2-5,TRBD1,CAISQGERETQYF,TGTGCCATCAGCCAGGGGGAACGAGAGACCCAGTACTTC
TRBV6-1,.,TRBJ1-2,TRBD1,CASRDREGSGYTF,TGTGCCAGCAGGGACAGGGAAGGATCTGGCTACACCTTC
TRBV19,few,TRBJ2-1,TRBD2,CASSFTSGYNEQFF,TGTGCCAGTAGTTTTACTAGCGGTTACAATGAGCAGTTCTTC
TRBV7-2,few,TRBJ2-7,TRBD2,CASSNSGSSEQYF,TGTGCCAGCAGCAATAGCGGGAGTTCCGAGCAGTACTTC
TRBV5-1,.,TRBJ2-7,TRBD2,CASSLAGSGNYEQYF,TGCGCCAGCAGCTTGGCTGGTAGCGGGAACTACGAGCAGTACTTC
TRBV28,.,TRBJ2-1,TRBD2,CASSFTSGGNEQFF,TGTGCCAGCAGTTTTACTAGCGGGGGCAATGAGCAGTTCTTC
TRBV4-3,.,TRBJ1-2,TRBD1,CASSQVGQANGYTF,TGCGCCAGCAGCCAAGTAGGACAGGCCAATGGCTACACCTTC
TRBV6-5,.,TRBJ2-3,TRBD1,CASSYSGQGARDTQYF,TGTGCCAGCAGTTACTCCGGACAGGGGGCCCGGGATACGCAGTATTTT
TRBV5-6,.,TRBJ2-5,.,CASSLRFGETQYF,TGTGCCAGCAGCTTACGATTCGGAGAGACCCAGTACTTC
TRBV7-9,.,TRBJ1-1,.,CSSSFSRGGGGTEAFF,TGTTCCAGCAGCTTCTCGAGGGGCGGGGGTGGCACTGAAGCTTTCTTT
TRBV7-9,.,TRBJ1-1,.,CASSAQWARGPRAGTEAFF,TGTGCCAGCAGCGCGCAGTGGGCGCGGGGGCCCAGGGCGGGCACTGAAGCTTTCTTT
TRBV10-3,.,TRBJ2-3,TRBD2,CAIRSGVAGGPGGEDTQYF,TGTGCCATCAGGTCCGGTGTAGCGGGAGGGCCCGGGGGGGAAGATACGCAGTATTTT
TRBV6-1,.,TRBJ2-2,.,CASSKRSRETGELFF,TGTGCCAGCAGCAAAAGGTCCAGGGAAACCGGGGAGCTGTTTTTT
TRBV5-1,once,TRBJ2-3,TRBD1,CASSLAGTGAIDTQYF,TGCGCCAGCAGCTTGGCCGGGACAGGGGCCATAGATACGCAGTATTTT
TRBV4-3,.,TRBJ2-1,.,CASSQDWASYNEQFF,TGCGCCAGCAGCCAAGACTGGGCCTCCTACAATGAGCAGTTCTTC
TRBV27,once,TRBJ1-4,.,CASSLVRGSNEKLFF,TGTGCCAGCAGTTTAGTCAGGGGATCAAATGAAAAACTGTTTTTT
TRBV4-2,.,TRBJ2-7,.,CASSQVGNSYEQYF,TGTGCCAGCAGCCAAGTTGGCAACTCCTACGAGCAGTACTTC
TRBV28,.,TRBJ2-3,TRBD2,CASSSYEREIRDTQYF,TGTGCCAGCAGTTCCTACGAGCGGGAGATTAGAGATACGCAGTATTTT
TRBV5-4,.,TRBJ2-1,TRBD2,CASSIRTSPLYNEQFF,TGTGCCAGCAGCATTAGGACTAGCCCCCTCTACAATGAGCAGTTCTTC
TRBV14,few,TRBJ1-2,.,CASSQQRYSPYGYTF,TGTGCCAGCAGCCAACAAAGATACAGCCCCTATGGCTACACCTTC
TRBV4-3,.,TRBJ2-3,TRBD1,CASSQEGQGARDTQYF,TGCGCCAGCAGCCAAGAAGGCCAGGGGGCGAGAGATACGCAGTATTTT
TRBV16,.,TRBJ1-1,.,CASSQSNRSRIEAFF,TGTGCCAGCAGCCAATCCAACAGGAGTCGGATTGAAGCTTTCTTT
TRBV5-8,.,TRBJ1-6,.,CASSLAVTANSPLHF,TGTGCCAGCAGCTTGGCCGTGACAGCCAATTCACCCCTCCACTTT
TRBV10-1,.,TRBJ1-3,.,CASIPPQWSSGNTIYF,TGCGCCAGCATTCCTCCCCAGTGGAGCTCTGGAAACACCATATATTTT
TRBV5-1,.,TRBJ1-1,TRBD1,CASRYDRDTEAFF,TGCGCCAGCAGATATGACAGGGATACTGAAGCTTTCTTT
TRBV27,.,TRBJ2-7,TRBD2,CASSPRRLAENGEQYF,TGTGCCAGCTCACCCCGAAGACTAGCGGAGAACGGCGAGCAGTACTTC
TRBV19,.,TRBJ2-6,.,CASSWGVSGANVLTF,TGTGCCAGTAGTTGGGGGGTCTCTGGGGCCAACGTCCTGACTTTC
TRBV4-3,.,TRBJ2-2,.,CASSQNPSANTGELFF,TGCGCCAGCAGCCAAAATCCCTCCGCGAACACCGGGGAGCTGTTTTTT
TRBV28,.,TRBJ2-1,.,CASNEGTSSYNEQFF,TGTGCCAGCAATGAGGGAACTAGCTCCTACAATGAGCAGTTCTTC
TRBV29-1,once,TRBJ2-7,.,CSVGADGEQYF,TGCAGCGTAGGGGCAGACGGAGAGCAGTACTTC
TRBV9,.,TRBJ2-3,TRBD2,CASSVGTSGAWHF,TGTGCCAGCAGCGTAGGGACTAGCGGGGCCTGGCATTTT